Listed below are T cell receptor beta chains from one sample, sequenced in a study of blood T cells in healthy people across ages. TCRdb re-called the 5' RACE reads with MiXCR, one entry per CDR3 protein. The table shows 1,500,000 or so distinct CDR3 sequences, with approximately 59% occurring only once. Material for sequencing was blood. The receptors stem from a man between 18 and 29 years old in good health. Both conserved end residues are part of each CDR3. A D gene is named only where the DNA matches it firmly. Clone size is given for some rows only: seen once, a few or many times, or a class if the clone is expanded.

>TRBD2|.|TRBJ2-7|TRBV11-2
CASSLAIAGSSEQYF
TGTGCCAGCAGCTTAGCGATAGCGGGATCTAGCGAGCAGTACTTC
>TRBD2|.|TRBJ2-2|TRBV4-1
CASSQDPVAGGPKTGELFF
TGCGCCAGCAGCCAAGATCCGGTAGCGGGAGGGCCGAAAACCGGGGAGCTGTTTTTT
>.|few|TRBJ2-1|TRBV20-1
CSATSPPGREQFF
TGCAGTGCTACTAGCCCTCCGGGGCGTGAGCAGTTCTTC
>.|.|TRBJ1-1|TRBV12-3/TRBV12-4
CASSSPQITEAFF
TGTGCCAGCAGTTCCCCACAAATCACTGAAGCTTTCTTT
>.|.|TRBJ2-1|TRBV14
CASSPSGGQYNEQFF
TGTGCCAGCAGCCCATCTGGCGGGCAGTACAATGAGCAGTTCTTC
>TRBD1|once|TRBJ2-7|TRBV30
CAWSMTGNEQYF
TGTGCCTGGAGTATGACAGGGAACGAGCAGTACTTC
>.|.|TRBJ1-2|TRBV20-1
CNASLPGGHGYTF
TGCAATGCCAGTTTGCCCGGGGGCCATGGCTACACCTTC
>.|.|TRBJ2-3|TRBV6-1
CAISPGTPRTDTQYF
TGTGCCATCAGCCCCGGGACCCCCCGCACAGATACGCAGTATTTT
>TRBD1|.|TRBJ2-7|TRBV10-3
CAISDGPGGSNEQYF
TGTGCCATCAGTGATGGGCCAGGGGGTTCAAACGAGCAGTACTTC
>TRBD2|.|TRBJ2-5|TRBV7-2
CASSLEPREEQYF
TGTGCCAGCAGCTTAGAACCACGGGAGGAGCAGTACTTC
>.|.|TRBJ1-2|TRBV2
CASSERGYGYGYTF
TGTGCCAGCAGTGAACGGGGGTACGGCTATGGCTACACCTTC
>.|.|TRBJ1-6|TRBV20-1
CSARDRRNYNSPLHF
TGCAGTGCTAGAGATCGTCGGAACTATAATTCACCCCTCCACTTT
>.|few|TRBJ2-3|TRBV5-1
CASSLDWAEGGRDTQYF
TGCGCCAGCAGCTTGGATTGGGCAGAAGGGGGGAGAGATACGCAGTATTTT
>TRBD2|.|TRBJ2-3|TRBV12-3/TRBV12-4
CASGPGGGAQITDTQYF
TGTGCCAGCGGCCCTGGCGGGGGGGCCCAAATCACAGATACGCAGTATTTT
>.|few|TRBJ1-6|TRBV6-2/TRBV6-3
CASSYQRDSPLHF
TGTGCCAGCAGTTACCAGAGGGATTCACCCCTCCACTTT
>.|.|TRBJ1-5|TRBV7-9
CASPQARPQHF
TGTGCCAGCCCCCAGGCTCGGCCCCAGCATTTT
>.|.|TRBJ2-1|TRBV7-9
CASSLGDHPYNEQFF
TGTGCCAGCAGCTTAGGTGACCACCCCTACAATGAGCAGTTCTTC
>TRBD1|once|TRBJ2-1|TRBV15
CATCEDRGFSEQFF
TGTGCCACCTGCGAGGACAGGGGGTTCAGTGAGCAGTTCTTC
>.|.|TRBJ2-7|TRBV5-1
CASMDWNGISYEQYF
TGCGCCAGCATGGATTGGAACGGCATCTCCTACGAGCAGTACTTC
>.|.|TRBJ1-1|TRBV9
CASSVAAGPEAFF
TGTGCCAGTAGCGTAGCGGCAGGGCCTGAAGCTTTCTTT
>TRBD2|few|TRBJ2-3|TRBV6-2/TRBV6-3
CASSYSSSSGGSEDTQYF
TGTGCCAGCAGTTACTCATCGTCTAGCGGGGGGTCTGAAGATACGCAGTATTTT
>TRBD1|few|TRBJ2-1|TRBV27
CASSSSTGPYNEQFF
TGTGCCAGCAGTTCGTCGACAGGGCCATACAATGAGCAGTTCTTC
>.|many|TRBJ2-7|TRBV20-1
CSARDQRNRQAYEQYF
TGCAGTGCTAGAGATCAGCGGAACAGGCAGGCCTACGAGCAGTACTTC
>TRBD1|.|TRBJ1-1|TRBV5-1
CASSIGQGFRTEAFF
TGCGCCAGCAGCATCGGACAGGGCTTTCGAACTGAAGCTTTCTTT
>.|once|TRBJ2-5|TRBV27
CASSPSARQGGVETQYF
TGTGCCAGCAGTCCATCCGCCCGACAGGGAGGGGTGGAGACCCAGTACTTC
>.|.|TRBJ2-3|TRBV6-1
CASSEEAGDRSYF
TGTGCCAGCAGTGAAGAAGCGGGGGACAGGTCGTATTTT
>.|.|TRBJ2-7|TRBV29-1
CSVEDWAGSYEQYF
TGCAGCGTTGAAGATTGGGCCGGCTCCTACGAGCAGTACTTC
>.|.|TRBJ2-2|TRBV20-1
CSAVSKPGELFF
TGCAGTGCTGTCTCAAAACCCGGGGAGCTGTTTTTT
>.|.|TRBJ2-7|TRBV2
CASGRSDRFYEQYF
TGTGCCAGCGGCCGATCAGACAGGTTCTACGAGCAGTACTTC
>.|.|TRBJ1-5|TRBV5-1
CASSLGWSQPQHF
TGCGCCAGCAGCTTGGGTTGGTCCCAGCCCCAGCATTTT
>.|.|TRBJ2-7|TRBV20-1
CSASGDGDYEQYF
TGCAGTGCTAGTGGGGACGGAGACTACGAGCAGTACTTC
>.|.|TRBJ2-1|TRBV28
CASKDFGYEQFF
TGTGCCAGCAAGGATTTCGGTTATGAGCAGTTCTTC
>.|.|TRBJ2-7|TRBV27
CASSAGAGAMSSYEQYF
TGTGCCAGCAGTGCCGGGGCGGGGGCCATGAGCTCCTACGAGCAGTACTTC
>.|few|TRBJ1-4|TRBV27
CASGGRGIPNEKLFF
TGTGCCAGCGGCGGTAGGGGAATCCCTAATGAAAAACTGTTTTTT
>.|.|TRBJ2-3|TRBV2
CASSGAVGGSTDTQYF
TGTGCCAGCAGTGGGGCGGTCGGCGGGAGCACAGATACGCAGTATTTT
>.|.|TRBJ2-7|TRBV28
CASGTVSSYEQYF
TGTGCCAGCGGAACGGTTAGCTCCTACGAGCAGTACTTC
>.|.|TRBJ2-7|TRBV9
CAAARSYEQYF
TGTGCCGCCGCTCGGTCCTACGAGCAGTACTTC
>TRBD2|.|TRBJ2-5|TRBV11-2
CATRLAGEETQYF
TGTGCCACCCGACTAGCGGGGGAAGAGACCCAGTACTTC
>TRBD2|few|TRBJ2-4|TRBV14
CASSHHRLAGAKNIQYF
TGTGCCAGCAGCCACCATCGACTAGCGGGGGCCAAAAACATTCAGTACTTC
>TRBD1|few|TRBJ1-2|TRBV27
CASSLGQGVGYTF
TGTGCCAGCAGTTTAGGTCAGGGGGTGGGGTACACCTTC
>TRBD2|.|TRBJ2-7|TRBV20-1
CSARTSALAGAYEQYF
TGCAGTGCTAGAACATCCGCACTAGCGGGAGCCTACGAGCAGTACTTC
>.|few|TRBJ2-5|TRBV20-1
CSARRPESETQYF
TGCAGTGCTAGAAGGCCCGAGTCAGAGACCCAGTACTTC
>.|.|TRBJ1-4|TRBV27
CASSFRQSYEKLFF
TGTGCCAGCAGTTTCCGGCAGTCTTATGAAAAACTGTTTTTT
>TRBD1|.|TRBJ1-6|TRBV6-1
CASSDAGTAFNSPLHF
TGTGCCAGCAGTGACGCCGGGACAGCATTCAATTCACCCCTCCACTTT
>.|.|TRBJ1-5|TRBV14
CASSQADNQPQHF
TGTGCCAGCAGCCAAGCGGACAATCAGCCCCAGCATTTT
>.|.|TRBJ2-1|TRBV11-2
CASSPSPYTDGVYNEQFF
TGTGCCAGCAGCCCCAGCCCTTACACCGACGGGGTTTACAATGAGCAGTTCTTC
>.|few|TRBJ2-5|TRBV28
CASSSTSYTQETQYF
TGTGCCAGCAGTTCAACTAGTTATACCCAAGAGACCCAGTACTTC
>TRBD2|.|TRBJ2-3|TRBV5-1
CASSLAGSGSYTQYF
TGCGCCAGCAGCTTGGCCGGTAGCGGGAGTTATACGCAGTATTTT
>.|.|TRBJ1-2|TRBV14
CASSHQAGYGYTF
TGTGCCAGCAGCCATCAAGCAGGATATGGCTACACCTTC
>TRBD2|.|TRBJ2-7|TRBV2
CASETGLARRVYEQYF
TGTGCCAGCGAGACGGGACTAGCGAGACGGGTCTACGAGCAGTACTTC
>.|few|TRBJ2-2|TRBV4-1
CASSQTTTGELFF
TGCGCCAGCAGCCAGACCACTACCGGGGAGCTGTTTTTT
>.|.|TRBJ2-1|TRBV29-1
CSVEVVKSYNEQFF
TGCAGCGTTGAAGTCGTGAAGTCCTACAATGAGCAGTTCTTC
>.|.|TRBJ2-3|TRBV10-3
CAISEYKRTGTDTQYF
TGTGCCATCAGTGAATATAAACGGACAGGCACAGATACGCAGTATTTT
>.|.|TRBJ2-1|TRBV27
CASRDEISSYNEQFF
TGTGCCAGCAGAGACGAGATTAGCTCCTACAATGAGCAGTTCTTC
>TRBD1|.|TRBJ1-5|TRBV2
CASGQLQGESNQPQHF
TGTGCCAGCGGTCAACTACAGGGGGAGAGCAATCAGCCCCAGCATTTT
>.|few|TRBJ2-2|TRBV11-2
CASSLERQGGTGELFF
TGTGCCAGCAGCTTAGAAAGGCAGGGAGGCACCGGGGAGCTGTTTTTT
>.|.|TRBJ2-5|TRBV4-1
CASSQNTGETQYF
TGCGCCAGCAGCCAAAACACAGGGGAGACCCAGTACTTC
>.|.|TRBJ2-7|TRBV20-1
CSAPAGGGYSYEQYF
TGCAGTGCACCGGCGGGCGGGGGCTACTCCTACGAGCAGTACTTC